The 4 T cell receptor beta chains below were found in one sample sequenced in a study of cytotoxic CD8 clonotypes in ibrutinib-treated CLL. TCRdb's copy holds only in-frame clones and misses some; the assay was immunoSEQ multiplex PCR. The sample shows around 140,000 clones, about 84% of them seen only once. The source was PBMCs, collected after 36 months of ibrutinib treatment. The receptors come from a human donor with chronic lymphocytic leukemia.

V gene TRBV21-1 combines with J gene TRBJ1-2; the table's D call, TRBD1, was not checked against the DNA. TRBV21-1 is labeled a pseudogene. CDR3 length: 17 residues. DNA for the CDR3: TGTGCCAGCAGCAAATTCTCGCAGGGGGAGGTTAACTATGGCTACACCTTC. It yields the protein CASSKFSQGEVNYGYTF.

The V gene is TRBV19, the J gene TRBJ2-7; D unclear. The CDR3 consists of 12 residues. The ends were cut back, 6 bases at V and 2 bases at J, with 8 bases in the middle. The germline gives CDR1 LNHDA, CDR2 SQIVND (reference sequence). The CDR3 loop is CASSDGTYEQYF. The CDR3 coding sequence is TGTGCCAGTAGCGACGGTACCTACGAGCAGTACTTC.

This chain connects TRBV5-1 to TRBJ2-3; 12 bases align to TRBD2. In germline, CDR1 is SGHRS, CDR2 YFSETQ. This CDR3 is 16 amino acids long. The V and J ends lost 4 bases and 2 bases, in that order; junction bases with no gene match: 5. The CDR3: CASSTGLAGYTDTQYF. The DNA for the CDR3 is TGCGCCAGCAGCACGGGACTAGCGGGTTACACAGATACGCAGTATTTT.

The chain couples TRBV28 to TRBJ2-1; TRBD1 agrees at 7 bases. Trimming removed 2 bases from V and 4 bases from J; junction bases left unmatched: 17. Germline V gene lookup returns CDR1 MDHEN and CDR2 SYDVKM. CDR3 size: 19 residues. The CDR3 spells CASSLISDLPGTAYNEQFF. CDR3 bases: TGTGCCAGCAGTTTAATATCCGACCTCCCCGGGACAGCTTACAATGAGCAGTTCTTC.